The T cell receptor beta chain described here comes from a study of STAT5B mutations in CD4+ large granular lymphocyte leukemia. The table came from immunoSEQ multiplex PCR; TCRdb's copy has only in-frame clones and leaves some out. Found here are 25,000 to 35,000 clones, approximately 74% of them singletons; the top ten hold 0.25% to 0.35%. Germline values: CDR1 LNHDA, CDR2 SQIVND (reference sequence). The V gene lost 3 bases and the J gene lost 0 bases, with 12 bases spanning the gap. The CDR3 extends over 15 amino acids. The rearrangement joins TRBV19 to TRBJ2-7, with a possible D match to TRBD1 (6 bases). Sequencing was performed on CD4+ T cells from blood buffy coats. This TCR came from a human donor in good health. This chain's CDR3 is CASSIGDISSYEQYF. CDR3 coding DNA: TGTGCCAGTAGTATCGGGGACATCAGCTCCTACGAGCAGTACTTC.